This T cell receptor (beta chain) was recovered during a study of shared clonotypes between healthy human individuals. Study information: The donor group consisted of a couple of women and three men, aged 18 to 49. Every donor yielded three CD4 naive, three CD4 memory, two CD8 naive and one CD8 memory plate.

Study-wide results and caveats: Among the subsets, naive ones generally showed larger estimated richness than memory ones. Naive CD4 clonotypes overlapped across a handful of donors at around 4.7%.

Points on this clone: Its antigen is not known.

Method: immunoSEQ multiplex PCR; TCRdb's copy keeps in-frame clones and lacks some. The sample has about 2.5 million clones; 80% to 95% are singletons. The V and J ends lost 4 bases and 6 bases, in that order; junction bases with no gene match: 7. This CDR3 is 16 amino acids long. From germline, CDR1 is MDHEN and CDR2 SYDVKM. The sequence came from a man between 18 and 35 years old in good health. Some clones in this sample may be carry-over from other donors' samples. Source material: naive CD4+ T cells from PBMCs. Subset here: CD45RA+ positively selected. The chain employs TRBV28 and TRBJ2-1, with TRBD2 matching over 12 bases. CDR3 nucleotide sequence: TGTGCCAGCAGTTCACTAGCGGGAGGTCTCCCCAATGAGCAGTTCTTC. Translating it yields CASSSLAGGLPNEQFF.